This T cell receptor (beta chain) was recovered during a study of identifying expanded T cells in peripheral blood. Data came from immunoSEQ multiplex PCR; TCRdb stores just in-frame clones and leaves some out. This repertoire shows about 78,000 clones, 84% found once; its top ten account for around 18%. The sample consisted of blood. The source is a person aged 18-70 years in good health.

CDR3 protein: CSARKDSEAFF. The CDR3 coding sequence is TGCAGTGCTAGGAAGGACAGTGAAGCTTTCTTT. The gene calls are TRBV20-1 and TRBJ1-1, with D possibly TRBD1 on 6 matching bases. The CDR3 is 11 residues long. From germline, CDR1 is DFQATT and CDR2 SNEGSKA (reference sequence). The V and J ends lost 3 bases and 7 bases respectively, with 9 bases between them.